These T cell receptor beta chains were read from a single sample in a study of glioma-infiltrating T cells after dendritic cell vaccination. Sequenced by immunoSEQ multiplex PCR; TCRdb stores in-frame clones only, minus some. This sample has tens of thousands of clones, with over 70% found just once. The sequenced sample was blood, obtained before dendritic cell vaccination. These receptor sequences come from a human donor with glioblastoma. Each CDR3 is given with its conserved first and last residue. The D gene is left open where the match is weak. Not every row has a clone size; where given, it reads once, few, many or a size class.

V gene	J gene	clone size	D gene	CDR3 protein	CDR3 DNA
TRBV10-3	TRBJ2-7	few	-	CAIAGQTYEQYF	TGTGCCATCGCGGGACAGACCTACGAGCAGTACTTC
TRBV4-1	TRBJ2-1	-	TRBD2	CASSRSGLAGEESYNEQFF	TGCGCCAGCAGCCGATCGGGACTAGCGGGAGAGGAGTCCTACAATGAGCAGTTCTTC
TRBV6-1	TRBJ2-6	-	TRBD2	CASSDRVAGFSGANVLTF	TGTGCCAGCAGTGATCGGGTAGCGGGGTTCTCTGGGGCCAACGTCCTGACTTTC
TRBV5-1	TRBJ2-1	-	-	CASSLNLNNEQFF	TGCGCCAGCAGCTTGAACTTAAACAATGAGCAGTTCTTC
TRBV9	TRBJ2-3	-	-	CASSSFRVGTDTQYF	TGTGCCAGCAGCTCCTTCAGGGTGGGCACAGATACGCAGTATTTT
TRBV2	TRBJ1-6	few	-	CASSGSGNNSPLHF	TGTGCCAGCAGTGGATCGGGGAATAATTCACCCCTCCACTTT
TRBV23-1	TRBJ1-3	-	-	CASPRSTGNTIYF	TGCGCCAGCCCGAGGTCCACAGGAAACACCATATATTTT
TRBV4-2	TRBJ2-6	medium-sized	-	CASSPEDSSGANVLTF	TGTGCCAGCAGCCCCGAGGACTCCTCTGGGGCCAACGTCCTGACTTTC
TRBV9	TRBJ2-3	-	-	CASSAGQWGTDTQYF	TGTGCCAGCAGCGCCGGACAGTGGGGGACAGATACGCAGTATTTT
TRBV6-5	TRBJ1-1	-	-	CASSSRPRGGTEAFF	TGTGCCAGCAGTTCCCGACCCCGGGGTGGGACTGAAGCTTTCTTT
TRBV29-1	TRBJ2-1	-	-	CSVIGESYNEQFF	TGCAGCGTTATAGGAGAATCCTACAATGAGCAGTTCTTC
TRBV5-1	TRBJ2-1	-	TRBD2	CASSPGLAGASYNEQFF	TGCGCCAGCAGCCCAGGACTAGCGGGGGCCTCCTACAATGAGCAGTTCTTC
TRBV6-5	TRBJ1-1	-	-	CASRTSRVLNTEAFF	TGTGCCAGCAGAACGAGCAGGGTCCTGAACACTGAAGCTTTCTTT
TRBV10-3	TRBJ2-2	-	-	CAISEKGEENTGELFF	TGTGCCATCAGTGAGAAGGGGGAAGAGAACACCGGGGAGCTGTTTTTT
TRBV19	TRBJ2-1	-	TRBD2	CASRIGLAGYNEQFF	TGTGCCAGTAGGATCGGACTAGCGGGGTACAATGAGCAGTTCTTC
TRBV7-2	TRBJ2-1	-	-	CASSVSGSYNEQFF	TGTGCCAGCAGCGTCTCAGGCTCCTACAATGAGCAGTTCTTC
TRBV11-2	TRBJ2-7	-	TRBD2	CASSGPRGVAYEQYF	TGTGCCAGCAGCGGCCCCCGGGGGGTCGCCTACGAGCAGTACTTC
TRBV11-2	TRBJ2-1	-	-	CASSLGTGSSYNEQFF	TGTGCCAGCAGCTTAGGTACCGGGAGCTCCTACAATGAGCAGTTCTTC
TRBV5-1	TRBJ1-1	-	-	CASSLHRDRTEAFF	TGCGCCAGCAGCTTACACAGGGATCGCACTGAAGCTTTCTTT
TRBV30	TRBJ2-2	-	-	CARSGGQIYTGELFF	TGTGCCCGGAGCGGAGGACAGATCTACACCGGGGAGCTGTTTTTT
TRBV5-1	TRBJ1-1	-	-	CASSFLGGANTEAFF	TGCGCCAGCAGCTTTTTAGGGGGGGCGAACACTGAAGCTTTCTTT
TRBV5-8	TRBJ2-1	-	-	CASSSGVYNEQFF	TGTGCCAGCAGCTCCGGGGTCTACAATGAGCAGTTCTTC
TRBV14	TRBJ1-3	-	TRBD1	CASSLWTGAGNTIYF	TGTGCCAGCAGCCTATGGACAGGGGCTGGAAACACCATATATTTT
TRBV6-5	TRBJ1-5	few	TRBD1	CASSLTPGQGIQPQHF	TGTGCCAGCAGTTTAACTCCGGGACAGGGGATTCAGCCCCAGCATTTT
TRBV19	TRBJ1-3	-	TRBD1	CASTISGTVGNTIYF	TGTGCCAGTACCATATCCGGGACAGTTGGAAACACCATATATTTT
TRBV18	TRBJ1-1	-	-	CASSRKDSPYITEAFF	TGTGCCAGCTCTCGTAAGGACAGTCCGTATATCACTGAAGCTTTCTTT
TRBV7-2	TRBJ1-1	-	-	CASSLGQVNTEAFF	TGTGCCAGCAGCTTAGGGCAGGTGAACACTGAAGCTTTCTTT
TRBV5-6	TRBJ1-5	-	-	CASSLGGEGNQPQHF	TGTGCCAGCAGCTTGGGGGGGGAGGGCAATCAGCCCCAGCATTTT
TRBV19	TRBJ2-6	few	-	CASSIYSSSGANVLTF	TGTGCCAGTAGTATCTATTCAAGTTCTGGGGCCAACGTCCTGACTTTC
TRBV9	TRBJ1-4	-	-	CASSATGLTNEKLFF	TGTGCCAGCAGCGCGACAGGCTTAACTAATGAAAAACTGTTTTTT
TRBV2	TRBJ1-1	-	-	CASSGVGATEAFF	TGTGCCAGCAGTGGGGTAGGGGCCACTGAAGCTTTCTTT
TRBV28	TRBJ2-1	once	-	CASSLMDGSSYNEQFF	TGTGCCAGCAGTTTAATGGACGGGAGCTCCTACAATGAGCAGTTCTTC
TRBV5-5	TRBJ1-5	-	-	CASSFGRDSNQPQHF	TGTGCCAGCAGCTTTGGACGGGATAGCAATCAGCCCCAGCATTTT
TRBV10-1	TRBJ2-2	medium-sized	TRBD2	CASSEFTSGRTGELFF	TGCGCCAGCAGTGAGTTTACTAGCGGGAGAACCGGGGAGCTGTTTTTT
TRBV5-1	TRBJ2-5	few	TRBD1	CASSSGQGEETQYF	TGCGCCAGCAGCTCGGGACAGGGGGAAGAGACCCAGTACTTC
TRBV18	TRBJ1-1	-	-	CASSLGQSNTEAFF	TGTGCCAGCTCACTAGGACAGTCGAACACTGAAGCTTTCTTT